These 22 T cell receptor beta chains were all obtained from the same sample, sequenced in a study of prognosis after radiotherapy for stage I lung cancer. The authors amplified TCR beta CDR3 from genomic DNA using two-round multiplex PCR. Gene-specific TRBV and TRBJ primers were used in PCR round one. A single record per CDR3 protein comes from TCRdb applying MiXCR to the multiplex PCR reads. The table lists about 14,000 distinct CDR3 sequences, 25% to 30% of them singletons, with 9.5% to 14% in the top ten. The starting material was PBMCs, obtained before or after stereotactic body radiation therapy (not recorded which). These receptors came from a donor aged 50 or older with non-small cell lung cancer.

This clonotype was counted many times. The chain has TRBV6-1 and TRBJ2-4, with D perhaps being TRBD1 or TRBD2 (6 bases each). Germline-derived CDR1 and CDR2 are MNHNS and SASEGT. This CDR3 contains 14 residues. V was pared by 6 bases and J by 3 bases, with 12 bases between. The CDR3 DNA reads as TGTGCCAGCAGCCGCAGGGGAGGCAAAAACATTCAGTACTTC. It codes for CASSRRGGKNIQYF.

At least ten counts were recorded for this clonotype. The rearrangement uses TRBV7-2 and TRBJ1-2, with 10 bases fitting TRBD1. Per the germline V gene, CDR1 is SGHTA and CDR2 is FQGNSA. The CDR3 loop spans 14 amino acids. The ends lost 5 bases at V and 4 bases at J; junction bases unmatched: 4. CDR3 bases: TGTGCCAGCAGCCCTCGGACAGGGGGCTATGGCTACACCTTC. This translates into CASSPRTGGYGYTF. Using reference TRBV7-2 and TRBJ1-2 for the parts outside the CDR3, the full variable domain is GAGVSQSPSNKVTEKGKDVELRCDPISGHTALYWYRQSLGQGLEFLIYFQGNSAPDKSGLPSDRFSAERTGGSVSTLTIQRTQQEDSAVYLCASSPRTGGYGYTFGSGTRLTVV.

Of note for this clonotype: A much larger clone is a single base away; this may be a read error. The V and J genes are TRBV28 and TRBJ1-2, with D unresolved. V dropped 7 bases and J dropped 1 base, with 7 bases sitting between them. This CDR3 is 12 amino acids long. Per the germline V gene, CDR1 is MDHEN and CDR2 is SYDVKM. Here the CDR3 DNA reads TGTGCCAGCATGACACTTAACTATGGCTACACCTTC. It encodes CASMTLNYGYTF.

This clonotype was counted ten times or more. The chain joins TRBV18 to TRBJ2-7; 8 bases align to TRBD1. The CDR3 runs to 15 residues. The V gene end was trimmed by 3 bases and the J gene end by 0 bases; junction bases not matched to a gene: 4. Germline assignment: CDR1 KGHSH and CDR2 LQKENI. Here the CDR3 DNA reads TGTGCCAGCTCACCCGGACAGGGAAGCTCCTACGAGCAGTACTTC. Residues: CASSPGQGSSYEQYF.

The chain carries TRBV20-1 and TRBJ2-5; D is perhaps TRBD1 (5 bases). V was cut by 3 bases and J by 6 bases, with 8 bases left in between. The CDR3 covers 11 residues. Germline V lookup: CDR1 DFQATT, CDR2 SNEGSKA (reference sequence). The CDR3 DNA reads as TGCAGTGCTAGGTGGACACAGACCCAGTACTTC. This codes for CSARWTQTQYF.

As regards this clonotype: A much more abundant neighbour one base away suggests this may be a read error. V gene TRBV29-1 combines with J gene TRBJ2-1; D may be TRBD2 (7 bases). V lost 6 bases to trimming and J lost 2 bases, with 17 bases between them. The germline gives CDR1 SQVTM, CDR2 ANQGSEA. The CDR3 has 15 amino acids. The CDR3: CSVRGPKPAYNEQFF. The CDR3 nucleotides are TGCAGCGTGCGGGGGCCGAAACCAGCCTACAATGAGCAGTTCTTC.

By share, this clonotype counts as medium-sized (0.01 to 0.1%). The rearrangement uses TRBV6-1 and TRBJ1-6; no reliable D call. Trimming took 10 bases from V and 7 from J, leaving 17 bases between them. The germline gives CDR1 MNHNS, CDR2 SASEGT. This CDR3 region has 14 residues. The chain's CDR3 is CATSSTSRNSPLHF. DNA for the CDR3: TGTGCCACATCGTCGACATCGAGGAATTCACCCCTCCACTTT.

This clonotype is deemed medium-sized. The rearrangement links TRBV12-3 or TRBV12-4 to TRBJ1-1, with a weak D call TRBD1 (5 bases). V was clipped by 4 bases and J by 6 bases, with 12 bases between them. The CDR3 covers 13 residues. The DNA of the CDR3 is TGTGCCAGCAGTTCAACAGGAATCTCTGAAGCTTTCTTT. This sequence encodes CASSSTGISEAFF.

This clonotype has only a few counts. A read error may be the cause here, since a much bigger clone is one base away. This sequence joins TRBV6-5 and TRBJ2-5; 8 positions match TRBD1. V dropped 2 bases and J dropped 10; count of bases not matched to a gene: 9. CDR1 and CDR2 (germline): MNHEY, SVGAGI. CDR3 length equals 14 residues. The chain's CDR3 is CASSYPGQGRGQYF. The DNA for the CDR3 is TGTGCCAGCAGTTACCCCGGACAGGGCAGGGGCCAGTACTTC.

This clonotype was detected many times. This sequence joins TRBV7-3 and TRBJ2-2; possible D gene TRBD1, 6 bases. The V gene lost 2 bases and the J gene lost 1 base, with 8 bases spanning the gap. There are 15 residues in the CDR3. Germline loops: CDR1 SGHTA, CDR2 FQGTGA. The CDR3 DNA reads TGTGCCAGCAGCTTATGGACAGAGAACACCGGGGAGCTGTTTTTT. Translating gives CASSLWTENTGELFF.

The count of this clonotype is one. This likely stems from a read error, as it lies one base from a far larger clone. CDR3 nucleotides: TGTGCCATTGACGGTTACAACACTGAAGCTTTCTTT. Protein product: CAIDGYNTEAFF. The chain uses TRBV6-4 and TRBJ1-1; D gene uncertain. The ends were cut back, 10 bases at V and 2 bases at J, with 11 bases in the middle. Germline-derived CDR1 and CDR2 are MRHNA and SNTAGT. The CDR3 consists of 12 residues.

This clonotype qualifies as medium-sized. The chain combines TRBV5-1 with TRBJ2-7, with D possibly being TRBD1 (6 bases). This CDR3 is 13 amino acids long. Looked up from germline, CDR1 is SGHRS and CDR2 is YFSETQ. Trimming stripped 3 bases from V and 3 bases from J, with 10 bases between. CDR3 amino acids: CASSSQGYYEQYF. CDR3 nucleotide sequence: TGCGCCAGCAGCTCGCAGGGGTACTACGAGCAGTACTTC.

As to this clonotype: One end of the junction is discordant with germline, which a read error may explain. This CDR3 is CAISFTGFGEKLFF. The CDR3 DNA follows: TGTGCCATCAGTTTTACTGGGTTCGGTGAAAAACTGTTTTTT. The chain recombines TRBV12-3 or TRBV12-4 with TRBJ1-4; unclear D gene. This CDR3 spans 14 amino acids.

This clonotype was found many times. The V call is TRBV5-6, the J call TRBJ2-7; 7 bases align to TRBD1. Germline loops: CDR1 SGHDT, CDR2 YYEEEE. V shed 4 bases, J shed 0 bases, and the junction held 10 bases outside the gene matches. CDR3 size: 16 residues. CDR3 coding DNA: TGTGCCAGCAGCCCTACGACAGGGATGGTCTCCTACGAGCAGTACTTC. This sequence encodes CASSPTTGMVSYEQYF. Full variable domain (missing parts from reference TRBV5-6 and TRBJ2-7): DAGVTQSPTHLIKTRGQQVTLRCSPKSGHDTVSWYQQALGQGPQFIFQYYEEEERQRGNFPDRFSGHQFPNYSSELNVNALLLGDSALYLCASSPTTGMVSYEQYFGPGTRLTVT.

In its sample, this clonotype was seen many times. The chain couples TRBV6-2 or TRBV6-3 to TRBJ1-5; D unclear. V was trimmed by 6 bases and J by 6 bases, leaving 9 bases between them. Germline lookup yields CDR1 MNHEY and CDR2 SVGEGT. The length of the CDR3 is 12 residues. CDR3 in DNA: TGTGCCAGCAGGCGAGGCGTTCAGCCCCAGCATTTT. Translated: CASRRGVQPQHF.

This clonotype is judged medium-sized (0.01 to 0.1%). V usage is TRBV28 and J usage is TRBJ1-3; D is ambiguous. CDR3 length equals 14 residues. Per germline, CDR1 MDHEN and CDR2 SYDVKM. V lost 8 bases to trimming and J lost 5 bases, with 16 bases between them. The CDR3 protein is CASRNPLYRNTIYF. CDR3 coding DNA: TGTGCCAGCCGAAACCCACTCTACAGAAACACCATATATTTT.

This clonotype occurred many times. This chain links TRBV19 with TRBJ1-1, with D perhaps matching TRBD1 (5 bases). CDR3 length: 15 residues. Trimming pared 0 bases from V and 2 bases from J, leaving 10 bases between. Germline V lookup: CDR1 LNHDA, CDR2 SQIVND (reference sequence). In DNA, the CDR3 is TGTGCCAGTAGTATAGATGGGACGGAAAACACTGAAGCTTTCTTT. Its translation is CASSIDGTENTEAFF.

Within the sample, this clonotype is medium-sized (0.01 to 0.1%). DNA for the CDR3: TGTGCCAGCAGTCGGGGGGCGGTTCGCACAGATACGCAGTATTTT. Translated: CASSRGAVRTDTQYF. V and J are TRBV7-2 and TRBJ2-3, with TRBD2 as a possible D gene (7 bases). The CDR3 totals 15 residues. Trimming cost V 6 bases and J 1 base, with 14 bases left between them. CDR1 SGHTA and CDR2 FQGNSA come from the germline V gene.

V gene TRBV20-1 combines with J gene TRBJ2-1; 13 bases are shared with TRBD2. CDR1 is DFQATT, CDR2 SNEGSKA, per germline (reference sequence). This CDR3 comprises 15 residues. The ends lost 6 bases at V and 2 bases at J; junction bases unmatched: 4. CDR3 DNA sequence: TGCAGTGCGTACACTAGCGGGAGGGCCTACAATGAGCAGTTCTTC. Encoded protein: CSAYTSGRAYNEQFF.

This clonotype was seen a few times. A far larger clone is just one base off, so this is likely a read error. The V call is TRBV6-9, the J call TRBJ1-5; possible D gene TRBD1, 5 bases. The germline gives CDR1 MNHGY, CDR2 SVAAGI. This CDR3 region has 13 residues. V dropped 3 bases and J dropped 3 bases, with 6 bases sitting between them. CDR3 DNA: TGTGCCAGCAGTTACGGACACAATCAGCCCCAGCATTTT. This gives the protein CASSYGHNQPQHF.

This clonotype is deemed medium-sized. The chain combines TRBV12-3 or TRBV12-4 with TRBJ2-3; a possible D gene is TRBD2 (5 bases). V lost 1 base and J 6 bases, leaving 11 bases between the germline ends. This CDR3 is built from 14 residues. This chain's CDR3 is CASSLEDLRDTQYF. In nucleotides, the CDR3 is TGTGCCAGCAGTTTAGAGGACTTGAGGGATACGCAGTATTTT.

This clonotype is classed as medium-sized. The chain joins TRBV28 to TRBJ1-5; the D is unclear. Trimming took off 4 bases at V and 11 bases at J, with 9 bases between the two ends. The CDR3 sequence is 11 residues long. Germline V gene lookup returns CDR1 MDHEN and CDR2 SYDVKM. In DNA, the CDR3 is TGTGCCAGCAGTTCCGGGCTTACCCAGCATTTT. Amino acid sequence: CASSSGLTQHF. The full variable domain, rest sourced from reference TRBV28 and TRBJ1-5, is DVKVTQSSRYLVKRTGEKVFLECVQDMDHENMFWYRQDPGLGLRLIYFSYDVKMKEKGDIPEGYSVSREKKERFSLILESASTNQTSMYLCASSSGLTQHFGDGTRLSIL.